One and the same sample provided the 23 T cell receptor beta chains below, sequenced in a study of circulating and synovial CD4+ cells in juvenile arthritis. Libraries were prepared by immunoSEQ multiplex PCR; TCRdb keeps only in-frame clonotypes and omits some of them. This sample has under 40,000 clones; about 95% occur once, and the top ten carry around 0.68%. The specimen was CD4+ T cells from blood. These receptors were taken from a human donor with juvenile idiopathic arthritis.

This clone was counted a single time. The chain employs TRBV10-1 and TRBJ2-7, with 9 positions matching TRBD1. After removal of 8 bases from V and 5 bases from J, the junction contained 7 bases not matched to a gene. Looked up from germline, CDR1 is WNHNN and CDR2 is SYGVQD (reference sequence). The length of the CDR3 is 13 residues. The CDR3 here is CASGSGQGDEQYF. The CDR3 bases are TGCGCCAGCGGGTCGGGACAGGGAGACGAGCAGTACTTC.

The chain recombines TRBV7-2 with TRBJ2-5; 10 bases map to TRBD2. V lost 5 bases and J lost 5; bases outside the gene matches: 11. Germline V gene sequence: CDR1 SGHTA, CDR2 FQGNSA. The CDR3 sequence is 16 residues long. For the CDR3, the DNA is TGTGCCAGCAGCGAAAGGGCTAGCGGGAGTCGGGAGACCCAGTACTTC. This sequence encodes CASSERASGSRETQYF.

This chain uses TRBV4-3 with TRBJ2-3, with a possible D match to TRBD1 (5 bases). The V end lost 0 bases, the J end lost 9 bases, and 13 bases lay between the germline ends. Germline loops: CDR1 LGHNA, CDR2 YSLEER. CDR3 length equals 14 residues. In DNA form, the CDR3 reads TGCGCCAGCAGCCAAGATGCCTTGGGGCCCACGCAGTATTTT. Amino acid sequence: CASSQDALGPTQYF.

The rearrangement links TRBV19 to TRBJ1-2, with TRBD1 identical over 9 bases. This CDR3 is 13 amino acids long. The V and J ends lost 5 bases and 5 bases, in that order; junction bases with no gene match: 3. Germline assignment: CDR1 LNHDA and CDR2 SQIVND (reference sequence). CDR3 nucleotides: TGTGCCAGTAGTGGGACAGGGAGGTATGGCTACACCTTC. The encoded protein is CASSGTGRYGYTF.

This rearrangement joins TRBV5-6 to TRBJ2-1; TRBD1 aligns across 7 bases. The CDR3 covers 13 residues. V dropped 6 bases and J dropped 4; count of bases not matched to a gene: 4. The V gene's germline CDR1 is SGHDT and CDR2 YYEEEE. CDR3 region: CASKGALYNEQFF. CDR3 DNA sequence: TGTGCCAGCAAGGGGGCGTTGTACAATGAGCAGTTCTTC.

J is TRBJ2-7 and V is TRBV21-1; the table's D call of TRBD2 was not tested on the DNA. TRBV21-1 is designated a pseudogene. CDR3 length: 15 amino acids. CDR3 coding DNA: TGTGCCAGCAGCAGCAATCACGTCGGAGGGGCGGAGCAGTACTTC. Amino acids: CASSSNHVGGAEQYF.

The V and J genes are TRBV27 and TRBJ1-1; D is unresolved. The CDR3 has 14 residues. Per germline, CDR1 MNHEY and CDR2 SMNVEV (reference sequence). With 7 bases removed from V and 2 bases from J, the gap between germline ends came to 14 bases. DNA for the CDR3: TGTGCCAGCAAAATATCGGGGATTAACACTGAAGCTTTCTTT. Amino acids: CASKISGINTEAFF.

CDR3 nucleotide sequence: TGTGCCAGCAGTATACCGGGACTAGCGGGAGGTTTGGGCACAGATACGCAGTATTTT. It translates to CASSIPGLAGGLGTDTQYF. The rearrangement joins TRBV28 to TRBJ2-3; 15 bases map to TRBD2. This CDR3 is built from 19 residues. V shed 5 bases, J shed 1 base, and the junction held 10 bases outside the gene matches. CDR1 MDHEN and CDR2 SYDVKM come from the germline V gene.

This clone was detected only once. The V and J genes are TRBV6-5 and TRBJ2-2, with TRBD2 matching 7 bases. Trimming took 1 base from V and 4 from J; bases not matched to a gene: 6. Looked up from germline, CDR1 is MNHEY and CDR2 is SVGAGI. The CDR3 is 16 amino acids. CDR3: CASSYWVAGPTGELFF. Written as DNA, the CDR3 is TGTGCCAGCAGTTACTGGGTAGCGGGCCCCACCGGGGAGCTGTTTTTT.

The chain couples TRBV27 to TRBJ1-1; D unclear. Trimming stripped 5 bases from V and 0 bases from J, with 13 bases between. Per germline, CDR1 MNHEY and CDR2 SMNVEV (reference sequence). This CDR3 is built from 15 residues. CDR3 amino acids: CASSTSGYLNTEAFF. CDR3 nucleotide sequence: TGTGCCAGCAGTACCTCCGGGTATCTGAACACTGAAGCTTTCTTT.

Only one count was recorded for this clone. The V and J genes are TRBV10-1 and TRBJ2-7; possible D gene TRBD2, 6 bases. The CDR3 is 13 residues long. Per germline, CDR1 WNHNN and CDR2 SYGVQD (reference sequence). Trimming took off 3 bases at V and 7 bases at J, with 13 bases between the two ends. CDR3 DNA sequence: TGCGCCAGCAGTGACCTCTTGGGGGGAGAGCAGTACTTC. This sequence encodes CASSDLLGGEQYF.

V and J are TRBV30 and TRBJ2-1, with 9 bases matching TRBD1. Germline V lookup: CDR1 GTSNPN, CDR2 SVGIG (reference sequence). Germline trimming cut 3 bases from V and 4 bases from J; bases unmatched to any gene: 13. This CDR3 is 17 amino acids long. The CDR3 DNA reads TGTGCCTGGAGCGCCACATGGGACAGGGATCATTACAATGAGCAGTTCTTC. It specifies CAWSATWDRDHYNEQFF.

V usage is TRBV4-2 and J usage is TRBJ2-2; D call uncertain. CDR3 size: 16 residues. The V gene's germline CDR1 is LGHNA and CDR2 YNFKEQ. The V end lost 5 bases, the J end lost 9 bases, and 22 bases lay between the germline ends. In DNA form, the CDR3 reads TGTGCCAGCAGCAGAGAAGGTGGCGGCCCCGGCCGGGAGCTGTTTTTT. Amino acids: CASSREGGGPGRELFF.

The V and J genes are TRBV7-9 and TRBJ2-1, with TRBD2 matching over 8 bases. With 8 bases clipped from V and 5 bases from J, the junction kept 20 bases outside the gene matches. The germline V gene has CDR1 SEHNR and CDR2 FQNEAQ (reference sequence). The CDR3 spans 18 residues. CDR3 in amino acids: CASRPKLRLAGTNNEQFF. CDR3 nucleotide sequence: TGTGCCAGCCGACCTAAACTCCGATTAGCGGGAACCAACAATGAGCAGTTCTTC.

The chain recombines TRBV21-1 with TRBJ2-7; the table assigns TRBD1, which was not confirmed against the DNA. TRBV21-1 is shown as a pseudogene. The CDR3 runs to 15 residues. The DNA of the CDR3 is TGTGCCAGCAGACATCACAGGGGCGCCTTCTACGAGCAGTACTTC. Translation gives CASRHHRGAFYEQYF.

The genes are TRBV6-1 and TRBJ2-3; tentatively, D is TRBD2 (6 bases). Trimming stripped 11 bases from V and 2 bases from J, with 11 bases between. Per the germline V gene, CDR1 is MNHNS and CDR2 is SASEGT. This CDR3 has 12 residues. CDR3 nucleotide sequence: TGTGCCTTAGGGACTGCCACAGATACGCAGTATTTT. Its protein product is CALGTATDTQYF.

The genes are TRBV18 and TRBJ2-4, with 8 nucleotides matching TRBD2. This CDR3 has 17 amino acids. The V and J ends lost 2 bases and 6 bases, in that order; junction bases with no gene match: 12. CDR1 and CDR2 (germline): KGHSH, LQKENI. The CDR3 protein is CASSPYTGGRPVNIQYF. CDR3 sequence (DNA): TGTGCCAGCTCACCATATACGGGGGGGCGCCCCGTAAACATTCAGTACTTC. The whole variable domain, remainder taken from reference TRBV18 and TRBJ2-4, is NAGVMQNPRHLVRRRGQEARLRCSPMKGHSHVYWYRQLPEEGLKFMVYLQKENIIDESGMPKERFSAEFPKEGPSILRIQQVVRGDSAAYFCASSPYTGGRPVNIQYFGAGTRLSVL.

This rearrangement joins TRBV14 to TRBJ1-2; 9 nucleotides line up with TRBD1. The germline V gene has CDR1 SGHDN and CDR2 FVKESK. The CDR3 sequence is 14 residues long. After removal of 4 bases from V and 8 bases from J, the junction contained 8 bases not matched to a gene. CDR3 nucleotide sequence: TGTGCCAGCAGCCGAGCAGGGACAGGGCTAGGCTACACCTTC. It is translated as CASSRAGTGLGYTF.

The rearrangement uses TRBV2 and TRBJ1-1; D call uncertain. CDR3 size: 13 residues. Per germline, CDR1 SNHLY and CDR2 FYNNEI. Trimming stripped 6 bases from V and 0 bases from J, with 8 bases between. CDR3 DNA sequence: TGTGCCAGCAGCCGTCAGGTGAACACTGAAGCTTTCTTT. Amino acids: CASSRQVNTEAFF.

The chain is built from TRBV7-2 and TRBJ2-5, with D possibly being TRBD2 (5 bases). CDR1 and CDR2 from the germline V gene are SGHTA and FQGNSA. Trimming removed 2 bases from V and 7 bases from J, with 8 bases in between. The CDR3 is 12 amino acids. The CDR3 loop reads CASSLNGVTQYF. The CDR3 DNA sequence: TGTGCCAGCAGCTTAAACGGGGTGACCCAGTACTTC.

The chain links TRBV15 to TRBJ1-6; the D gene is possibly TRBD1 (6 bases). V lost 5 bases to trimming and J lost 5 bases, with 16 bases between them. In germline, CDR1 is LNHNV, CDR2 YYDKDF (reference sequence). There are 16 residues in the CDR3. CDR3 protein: CATSDYRALHNSPLHF. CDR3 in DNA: TGTGCCACCAGCGACTACAGGGCCCTACATAATTCACCCCTCCACTTT.

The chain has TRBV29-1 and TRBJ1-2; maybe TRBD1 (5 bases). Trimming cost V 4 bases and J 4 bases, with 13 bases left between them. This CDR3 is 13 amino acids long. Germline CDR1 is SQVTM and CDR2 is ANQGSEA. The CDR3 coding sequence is TGCAGCGTTGCTACAGGACCTCCCTATGGCTACACCTTC. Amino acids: CSVATGPPYGYTF. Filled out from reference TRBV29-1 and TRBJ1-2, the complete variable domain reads SAVISQKPSRDICQRGTSLTIQCQVDSQVTMMFWYRQQPGQSLTLIATANQGSEATYESGFVIDKFPISRPNLTFSTLTVSNMSPEDSSIYLCSVATGPPYGYTFGSGTRLTVV.

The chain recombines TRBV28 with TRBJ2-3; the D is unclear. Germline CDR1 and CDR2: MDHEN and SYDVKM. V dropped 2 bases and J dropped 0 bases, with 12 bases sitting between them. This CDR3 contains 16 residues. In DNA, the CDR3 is TGTGCCAGCAGTTTACTAGGAGCGTATAGCACAGATACGCAGTATTTT. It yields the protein CASSLLGAYSTDTQYF.